This is a list of T cell receptor beta chains from one sample in a study of OX40 agonist ivuxolimab in advanced cancers. Measured with immunoSEQ multiplex PCR; TCRdb has only the in-frame clones, and not every one. This sample has almost 90,000 clones; roughly 88% occur once, and the top ten carry 0.6% to 0.75%. Material: CD4+ or CD8+ T cells sorted from blood, obtained in a trial of the OX40 agonist ivuxolimab. The receptor source for this set is an adult with an advanced solid tumor such as melanoma, head and neck, liver or kidney cancer. The CDR3 runs from the conserved cysteine through the conserved F or W. D genes are given only for firm matches. Where a row states a size, it is once, few, many or the class of an expanded clone; other rows omit it.

d_call j_call v_call clone_size cdr3_aa cdr3_nt
NA TRBJ2-4 TRBV18 NA CASSPPGPTNIQYF TGTGCCAGCTCACCACCGGGACCAACTAACATTCAGTACTTC
NA TRBJ1-2 TRBV6-4 NA CASSEVGNYGYTF TGTGCCAGCAGCGAGGTGGGTAACTATGGCTACACCTTC
NA TRBJ2-5 TRBV11-2 NA CASSLGVGETQYF TGTGCCAGCAGCCTAGGGGTCGGGGAGACCCAGTACTTC
NA TRBJ1-4 TRBV11-2 NA CASSLGQGANEKLFF TGTGCCAGCAGCTTAGGTCAGGGAGCTAATGAAAAACTGTTTTTT
NA TRBJ2-5 TRBV7-2 NA CASSSQGGETQYF TGTGCCAGCAGCTCCCAGGGGGGAGAGACCCAGTACTTC
TRBD2 TRBJ2-1 TRBV7-2 once CASSVSGGAFYEQFF TGTGCCAGCAGCGTCAGCGGGGGGGCTTTTTATGAGCAGTTCTTC
TRBD1 TRBJ2-5 TRBV5-6 NA CASSRTGAETQYF TGTGCCAGCAGCCGCACAGGGGCAGAGACCCAGTACTTC
NA TRBJ2-2 TRBV7-8 NA CASRLDGRTSGELFF TGTGCCAGCAGACTGGACGGACGAACCTCCGGGGAGCTGTTTTTT
NA TRBJ2-7 TRBV27 NA CASTGQFYEQYF TGTGCCAGCACTGGCCAGTTCTACGAGCAGTACTTC
TRBD2 TRBJ2-7 TRBV11-2 NA CASSLARLAGAVPYEQYF TGTGCCAGCAGCTTAGCGCGCCTAGCGGGAGCAGTCCCCTACGAGCAGTACTTC
NA TRBJ1-2 TRBV11-2 NA CASSLMNYGYTF TGTGCCAGCAGCTTGATGAACTATGGCTACACCTTC
TRBD2 TRBJ2-3 TRBV18 NA CASSLQGLAVTDTQYF TGTGCCAGCTCACTTCAGGGACTAGCCGTCACAGATACGCAGTATTTT
TRBD2 TRBJ2-7 TRBV7-8 NA CASSPGSGDYYEQYF TGTGCCAGCAGCCCAGGTAGCGGGGATTACTACGAGCAGTACTTC
NA TRBJ2-2 TRBV6-5 NA CASSYDTTNTGELFF TGTGCCAGCAGTTACGACACCACTAACACCGGGGAGCTGTTTTTT
NA TRBJ2-5 TRBV9 NA CASSRAGTREETQYF TGTGCCAGCTCGAGGGCAGGGACAAGGGAGGAGACCCAGTACTTC
NA TRBJ2-1 TRBV5-1 NA CASSLNWGPNEQFF TGCGCCAGCAGCTTGAACTGGGGGCCCAATGAGCAGTTCTTC
TRBD2 TRBJ2-3 TRBV5-1 NA CATTSGRGTDTQYF TGCGCCACCACTAGCGGGCGGGGAACAGATACGCAGTATTTT
NA TRBJ2-2 TRBV7-8 NA CASSPGVLHGELFF TGTGCCAGCAGTCCCGGGGTTTTGCACGGGGAGCTGTTTTTT
TRBD1 TRBJ1-2 TRBV5-8 once CASSWAGGDYGYTF TGTGCCAGCAGCTGGGCAGGGGGAGACTATGGCTACACCTTC
NA TRBJ2-2 TRBV5-8 NA CASITNRASGELFF TGTGCCAGCATCACCAACAGGGCATCCGGGGAGCTGTTTTTT
TRBD2 TRBJ2-1 TRBV25-1 NA CASSDAPGTSVHEQFF TGTGCCAGCAGTGATGCCCCAGGGACTAGCGTCCATGAGCAGTTCTTC
NA TRBJ2-1 TRBV9 NA CASSVVSGNNEQFF TGTGCCAGCAGCGTAGTTAGCGGCAACAATGAGCAGTTCTTC
NA TRBJ1-1 TRBV15 NA CATSRAPQGMNTEAFF TGTGCCACCAGCAGAGCCCCCCAGGGGATGAACACTGAAGCTTTCTTT
NA TRBJ2-1 TRBV18 NA CASSPLDDHEQFF TGTGCCAGCTCACCACTGGACGACCATGAGCAGTTCTTC
TRBD1 TRBJ2-1 TRBV5-1 NA CASSRSGTGSSNEQFF TGCGCCAGCAGCCGATCAGGGACAGGGAGTAGTAATGAGCAGTTCTTC
NA TRBJ2-7 TRBV4-3 once CASSQQRHRDYEQYF TGCGCCAGCAGCCAACAGCGGCACAGGGACTACGAGCAGTACTTC
NA TRBJ2-1 TRBV9 NA CASSAGTLSNEQFF TGTGCCAGCAGCGCCGGGACATTGAGCAATGAGCAGTTCTTC
NA TRBJ1-3 TRBV6-5 NA CASSYGRNSGNTIYF TGTGCCAGCAGTTACGGCAGAAACTCTGGAAACACCATATATTTT
NA TRBJ2-4 TRBV26 NA CASSLGTGNVQYF TGTGCCAGCAGTTTGGGGACAGGGAACGTTCAGTACTTC
TRBD2 TRBJ2-5 TRBV5-1 NA CASSPAGEQETQYF TGCGCCAGCAGCCCGGCGGGAGAGCAAGAGACCCAGTACTTC
TRBD1 TRBJ1-2 TRBV7-8 NA CASSPDRGRSYGYTF TGTGCCAGCAGCCCGGACAGGGGGCGAAGCTATGGCTACACCTTC
NA TRBJ1-1 TRBV10-3 NA CAISDDGHEAFF TGTGCCATCAGTGACGACGGACATGAAGCTTTCTTT
NA TRBJ2-7 TRBV6-1 NA CATTIAKGAYEQYF TGTGCCACCACCATCGCCAAGGGGGCCTACGAGCAGTACTTC
NA TRBJ2-7 TRBV30 NA CAWSVQAYEQYF TGTGCCTGGAGTGTACAAGCCTACGAGCAGTACTTC
NA TRBJ1-1 TRBV27 NA CASSFERSMNTETFF TGTGCCAGCAGTTTTGAACGTTCCATGAACACTGAAACTTTCTTT
NA TRBJ2-2 TRBV5-1 NA CASSFDSTQRELFF TGCGCCAGCAGCTTTGACTCCACCCAGAGGGAGCTGTTTTTT
NA TRBJ1-5 TRBV2 NA CASTSNPAYQPQHF TGTGCCAGCACTAGCAACCCGGCGTATCAGCCCCAGCATTTT
TRBD1 TRBJ2-7 TRBV27 NA CASSPGTAKSYEQYF TGTGCCAGCAGCCCCGGGACAGCGAAATCCTACGAGCAGTACTTC
NA TRBJ1-3 TRBV18 NA CASSPRAGDSSGNTIYF TGTGCCAGCTCACCAAGGGCAGGGGATAGCTCTGGAAACACCATATATTTT
TRBD1 TRBJ1-5 TRBV25-1 NA CASWAGGANQPQHF TGTGCCAGCTGGGCAGGGGGCGCGAATCAGCCCCAGCATTTT
NA TRBJ2-6 TRBV7-2 NA CASSLVGVGANVLTF TGTGCCAGCAGCTTAGTTGGGGTTGGGGCCAACGTCCTGACTTTC